A selection of T cell receptor beta chains follows, all from one sample in a study of blood T cell repertoires in COVID-19. TCRdb keeps only in-frame clones here, not all; method: immunoSEQ multiplex PCR. The table shows 150,000 to 200,000 clones, with roughly four fifths occurring only once. What was sequenced was peripheral blood. The receptors originated from a woman aged 40 to 50 with acute or convalescent COVID-19. CDR3s include the opening cysteine and the closing phenylalanine or tryptophan. Fields, in order: clone size, D gene, J gene, V gene, CDR3 protein, CDR3 DNA. D genes are given only for firm matches. Expanded clones get a size class; other rows say once, few or many, or leave the size out.

- | TRBD2 | TRBJ2-5 | TRBV7-9 | CASSGGAGVTQETQYF | TGTGCCAGCAGCGGGGGAGCGGGGGTTACTCAAGAGACCCAGTACTTC
- | - | TRBJ1-1 | TRBV30 | CAWSDQSNTEAFF | TGTGCCTGGAGTGATCAATCGAACACTGAAGCTTTCTTT
- | TRBD2 | TRBJ2-7 | TRBV5-4 | CASSLGGGRGYEQYF | TGTGCCAGCAGCTTGGGGGGCGGGAGAGGGTACGAGCAGTACTTC
- | TRBD2 | TRBJ2-1 | TRBV20-1 | CSASEPGASGKISYNEQFF | TGCAGTGCTAGTGAACCTGGGGCAAGCGGGAAGATCTCCTACAATGAGCAGTTCTTC
- | - | TRBJ2-7 | TRBV7-2 | CASSLGGSVPYYEQYF | TGTGCCAGCAGCTTAGGAGGTAGCGTTCCATACTACGAGCAGTACTTC
- | - | TRBJ2-2 | TRBV19 | CAGGSLNTGELFF | TGTGCCGGTGGGAGTTTAAACACCGGGGAGCTGTTTTTT
- | TRBD1 | TRBJ2-7 | TRBV7-9 | CASSRSGDRGHEEYF | TGTGCCAGCAGTCGATCAGGGGACAGGGGGCATGAGGAGTACTTC
- | TRBD1 | TRBJ1-4 | TRBV24-1 | CATSDTGTGIIGEKLFF | TGTGCCACCAGTGATACCGGGACAGGGATTATAGGAGAAAAACTGTTTTTT
- | - | TRBJ2-7 | TRBV27 | CASSIRRDSYEQYF | TGTGCCAGCAGTATACGACGGGACTCCTACGAGCAGTACTTC
- | TRBD2 | TRBJ2-7 | TRBV5-1 | CASSLVRGEQYF | TGCGCCAGCAGCTTAGTGCGGGGGGAGCAGTACTTC
- | - | TRBJ1-5 | TRBV6-5 | CASTHGQPNQPQHF | TGTGCCAGCACCCACGGACAGCCAAATCAGCCCCAGCATTTT
once | - | TRBJ2-5 | TRBV2 | CASTRGIETQYF | TGTGCCAGCACCCGCGGTATCGAGACCCAGTACTTC
once | TRBD2 | TRBJ2-7 | TRBV7-8 | CASSSRLAGDSYEQYF | TGTGCCAGCAGCTCCAGACTAGCGGGCGACTCCTACGAGCAGTACTTC
- | TRBD2 | TRBJ2-1 | TRBV15 | CATSGLAGNEQFF | TGTGCCACCAGCGGGCTAGCGGGCAATGAGCAGTTCTTC
- | TRBD2 | TRBJ2-5 | TRBV27 | CASSPRLAGGGETQYF | TGTGCCAGCAGTCCCCGACTAGCGGGGGGCGGCGAGACCCAGTACTTC
- | - | TRBJ2-7 | TRBV5-6 | CASSLAGFKQYF | TGTGCCAGCAGCTTGGCGGGGTTTAAGCAGTACTTC
- | TRBD1 | TRBJ2-3 | TRBV29-1 | CSVITGGDTQYF | TGCAGCGTAATTACAGGGGGAGATACGCAGTATTTT
- | - | TRBJ2-3 | TRBV21-1 | CASSKVTSGIRQTWDTQYF | TGTGCCAGCAGCAAAGTAACTAGCGGGATACGACAAACGTGGGATACGCAGTATTTT
- | TRBD1 | TRBJ1-2 | TRBV28 | CASSSSDRVKGYTF | TGTGCCAGCAGTTCAAGCGACAGGGTAAAAGGCTACACCTTC
- | - | TRBJ1-3 | TRBV27 | CASSLYATTSGNTIYF | TGTGCCAGCAGTTTATACGCAACAACCTCTGGAAACACCATATATTTT
- | - | TRBJ1-5 | TRBV6-6 | CASSRSGGTRNQPQHF | TGTGCCAGCAGTCGAAGTGGCGGAACACGCAATCAGCCCCAGCATTTT
- | TRBD1 | TRBJ1-4 | TRBV4-1 | CASSQDPGQGGEKLFF | TGCGCCAGCAGCCAAGATCCGGGACAGGGAGGGGAAAAACTGTTTTTT
- | TRBD2 | TRBJ2-4 | TRBV5-8 | CASSSPQATSGAKNIQYF | TGTGCCAGCAGCTCGCCTCAAGCTACTAGCGGAGCCAAAAACATTCAGTACTTC
- | - | TRBJ2-5 | TRBV5-4 | CASSSGEVTQYF | TGTGCCAGCAGCTCAGGGGAAGTGACCCAGTACTTC
- | TRBD1 | TRBJ1-5 | TRBV28 | CASSSGTGGQPQHF | TGTGCCAGCAGTTCCGGGACAGGGGGCCAGCCCCAGCATTTT
- | TRBD2 | TRBJ2-1 | TRBV19 | CASSGGLAGVGNEQFF | TGTGCCAGTAGTGGGGGACTAGCGGGAGTCGGCAATGAGCAGTTCTTC
- | - | TRBJ2-7 | TRBV2 | CASLSFLSSYEQYF | TGTGCCAGCCTTAGCTTTCTAAGCTCCTACGAGCAGTACTTC
- | - | TRBJ2-1 | TRBV11-2 | CASSLGPYSYNEQFF | TGTGCCAGCAGCTTAGGCCCCTACTCCTACAATGAGCAGTTCTTC